This TCR beta chain is drawn from a study of cytomegalovirus exposure and HLA in healthy donors. For the study at large: One earlier analysis, a look at about 179 million T cells, found some 110 million unique TCR beta sequences.

The CDR3 is made up of 14 amino acids. In germline, CDR1 is WNHNN, CDR2 SYGVQD (reference sequence). V lost 2 bases and J lost 4, with 11 bases in between. With 60 Vbeta and 13 Jbeta primers, the PCR was carried out. Some clones are missing from TCRdb's copy, which holds only in-frame ones; the method was immunoSEQ multiplex PCR. The table has about 130,000 clones, about 70% seen once; the top ten hold 2.6%. Specimen: PBMCs. This TCR was recovered from an older woman in good health and CMV-seropositive. This chain uses TRBV10-1 with TRBJ1-1; D is perhaps TRBD1 (5 bases). The CDR3 DNA reads as TGCGCCAGCAGTGAGCGCAGGGACTCCACTGAAGCTTTCTTT. It encodes CASSERRDSTEAFF.